This T cell receptor beta chain was profiled in a study of blood T cell repertoires in COVID-19. Study overall: In each case, the material was cDNA or gDNA derived from T cells, B-cell-depleted T cells, or PBMCs.

Trimming shortened V by 4 bases and J by 3 bases, and 15 bases separated the two germline ends. The CDR3 spans 15 residues. Germline CDR1 SEHNR, CDR2 FQNEAQ (reference sequence). Some clones are missing from TCRdb's copy, which holds only in-frame ones; the method was immunoSEQ multiplex PCR. Among around 250,000 clones listed, approximately 91% were seen once. The clonotype comes from a woman aged 40 to 50 who had recovered from COVID-19. Sequencing was carried out using peripheral blood. The chain has TRBV7-9 and TRBJ1-1, with D possibly TRBD1 on 5 matching bases. The CDR3 sequence is CASSSQTGGDTEAFF. CDR3 in DNA: TGTGCCAGCAGCTCCCAGACGGGAGGGGACACTGAAGCTTTCTTT.